This entry lists 27 T cell receptor beta chains sequenced from one sample in a study of blood T cells in healthy people across ages. Combining a sample-barcoded 5' primer with a J-beta primer mix, a second PCR ran for roughly 6 to 11 cycles. In TCRdb, the 5' RACE reads were re-called with MiXCR into one record per CDR3 protein. The profile shows about 750,000 distinct CDR3 sequences, approximately 55% of them singletons. Sequencing input: blood. The receptors here all came from a man aged 80 or over in good health.

This clonotype was seen a few times. The chain links TRBV20-1 to TRBJ1-2; 9 positions agree with TRBD1. Unmatched junction bases numbered 6, after V lost 6 bases and J lost 7 bases. There are 12 residues in the CDR3. Germline CDR1 and CDR2: DFQATT and SNEGSKA (reference sequence). The CDR3 is CSAILTGGGYTF. CDR3 DNA sequence: TGCAGTGCCATACTGACAGGGGGTGGCTACACCTTC.

The chain links TRBV20-1 to TRBJ1-5; D uncertain. Germline CDR1 is DFQATT and CDR2 is SNEGSKA (reference sequence). This CDR3 region has 14 residues. Trimming removed 8 bases at V and 3 bases at J, with 17 bases between. CDR3 sequence reads: CSTRDWGNNQPQHF. For the CDR3, the DNA is TGCAGTACCCGTGATTGGGGTAACAATCAGCCCCAGCATTTT.

CDR3 loop: CASSPTGLAASSYEQYF. CDR3 nucleotide sequence: TGTGCCAGCAGTCCTACGGGACTAGCAGCGAGCTCCTACGAGCAGTACTTC. The chain uses TRBV6-5 and TRBJ2-7, with TRBD2 matching over 9 bases. Germline V gives CDR1 MNHEY, CDR2 SVGAGI. J gave up 0 bases and V 5 bases, and 11 bases lay outside the gene matches. CDR3 length: 17 residues.

The chain is built from TRBV18 and TRBJ2-5; 11 nucleotides align to TRBD1. The J call may be faulty, since TRBJ2-7 better matches the DNA end. Germline V gene lookup returns CDR1 KGHSH and CDR2 LQKENI. This CDR3 spans 13 amino acids. For the CDR3, the DNA is TGTGCCAGCTCCCCCGGGACAGGGGGCGAGCAGTACTTC. This encodes CASSPGTGGEQYF.

The V call is TRBV20-1, the J call TRBJ2-1; 9 bases align to TRBD2. The CDR3 is 15 amino acids. V gave up 3 bases and J gave up 6 bases; unmatched junction bases: 9. Germline loops: CDR1 DFQATT, CDR2 SNEGSKA (reference sequence). The CDR3 loop reads CSASRIAGGGNEQFF. Written as DNA, the CDR3 is TGCAGTGCTAGCCGAATCGCGGGAGGGGGCAATGAGCAGTTCTTC.

The chain combines TRBV19 with TRBJ2-5; 10 bases map to TRBD2. CDR3 length equals 15 residues. Germline values: CDR1 LNHDA, CDR2 SQIVND (reference sequence). V lost 5 bases to trimming and J lost 2 bases; unmatched junction nucleotides: 5. The CDR3 DNA sequence: TGTGCCAGTAGTGAAGCGGGAGGGAATCAAGAGACCCAGTACTTC. This sequence encodes CASSEAGGNQETQYF.

CDR3 DNA: TGCAGTGCTAGGGGGATACTAGCGGGAGTTGCAGATACGCAGTATTTT. Translation: CSARGILAGVADTQYF. The chain employs TRBV20-1 and TRBJ2-3, with 11 bases fitting TRBD2. The CDR3 sequence is 16 residues long. J gave up 4 bases and V 3 bases, and 9 bases lay outside the gene matches. Germline V lookup: CDR1 DFQATT, CDR2 SNEGSKA (reference sequence).

This rearrangement joins TRBV20-1 to TRBJ2-5, with 7 bases fitting TRBD2. This CDR3 is 14 amino acids long. V was clipped by 0 bases and J by 2 bases; unmatched bases: 3. The germline V gene has CDR1 DFQATT and CDR2 SNEGSKA (reference sequence). The CDR3 is CSARDSAGQETQYF. The CDR3 DNA reads TGCAGTGCTAGAGACTCAGCGGGACAAGAGACCCAGTACTTC.

This chain connects TRBV5-1 to TRBJ2-5; 10 bases are a match to TRBD2. V was clipped by 1 base and J by 5 bases; unmatched bases: 11. The germline V gene encodes CDR1 SGHRS and CDR2 YFSETQ. The CDR3 is 17 amino acids. CDR3 region: CASSLQGLAVPAETQYF. The CDR3 DNA sequence: TGCGCCAGCAGCTTGCAAGGACTAGCGGTACCGGCCGAGACCCAGTACTTC. Full variable domain (remainder filled in from reference TRBV5-1 and TRBJ2-5): KAGVTQTPRYLIKTRGQQVTLSCSPISGHRSVSWYQQTPGQGLQFLFEYFSETQRNKGNFPGRFSGRQFSNSRSEMNVSTLELGDSALYLCASSLQGLAVPAETQYFGPGTRLLVL.

The chain has TRBV12-3 or TRBV12-4 and TRBJ2-7; tentative D call: TRBD1 (6 bases). This CDR3 has 15 residues. The ends were cut back, 7 bases at V and 5 bases at J, with 21 bases in the middle. As DNA, the CDR3 is TGTGCCAGCAACCCAGGGGTCCTAGCAAGGAACGAGCAGTACTTC. This translates into CASNPGVLARNEQYF.

This clonotype has a handful of counts. The chain has TRBV25-1 and TRBJ1-2, with 7 bases fitting TRBD1. The CDR3 contains 14 residues. Trimming removed 2 bases from V and 7 bases from J; junction bases left unmatched: 7. Germline CDR1 is MGHDK and CDR2 is SYGVNS. This CDR3 reads CASSEHGRGGGYTF. The CDR3, as DNA: TGTGCCAGCAGTGAACACGGCAGGGGGGGTGGCTACACCTTC.

The gene calls are TRBV4-2 and TRBJ2-2, with TRBD1 identical over 9 bases. V trimming: 1 base; J trimming: 3 bases; junction bases outside the gene matches: 3. The CDR3 has 16 amino acids. Germline V CDR1 and CDR2: LGHNA, YNFKEQ. The CDR3 DNA is TGTGCCAGCAGCCAAGGAAACAGGGGGCACACCGGGGAGCTGTTTTTT. It is translated as CASSQGNRGHTGELFF.

Ten or more counts support this clonotype. V gene TRBV9 combines with J gene TRBJ2-7; D uncertain. This CDR3 spans 13 amino acids. Germline V gene lookup returns CDR1 SGDLS and CDR2 YYNGEE. Trimming removed 5 bases at V and 0 bases at J, with 9 bases between. The CDR3 coding sequence is TGTGCCAGCAGTCCCCCTAGCTCCTACGAGCAGTACTTC. Translating it yields CASSPPSSYEQYF. Combining the CDR3 with reference TRBV9 and TRBJ2-7 gives the whole variable domain DSGVTQTPKHLITATGQRVTLRCSPRSGDLSVYWYQQSLDQGLQFLIQYYNGEERAKGNILERFSAQQFPDLHSELNLSSLELGDSALYFCASSPPSSYEQYFGPGTRLTVT.

This clonotype turned up a few times. This chain uses TRBV20-1 with TRBJ2-1, with a weak D call TRBD2 (6 bases). V gave up 4 bases and J gave up 9 bases, with 10 bases separating them. CDR1 and CDR2 (germline): DFQATT, SNEGSKA (reference sequence). The CDR3 covers 11 residues. For the CDR3, the DNA is TGCAGTGCTACCATAGCGGTTGAGCAGTTCTTC. As protein: CSATIAVEQFF.

This clonotype was seen a few times. This chain uses TRBV7-3 with TRBJ1-5; D is unclear. The germline gives CDR1 SGHTA, CDR2 FQGTGA. CDR3 size: 13 residues. The V end lost 4 bases, the J end lost 7 bases, and 11 bases lay between the germline ends. The CDR3 here is CASSSFKGQPQHF. In nucleotides, the CDR3 is TGTGCCAGCAGCTCATTTAAGGGACAGCCCCAGCATTTT.

J is TRBJ2-6 and V is TRBV7-2; D is possibly TRBD1 or TRBD2 (6 bases each). The ends were cut back, 0 bases at V and 0 bases at J, with 15 bases in the middle. CDR3 size: 19 residues. Germline V gives CDR1 SGHTA, CDR2 FQGNSA. The CDR3 DNA reads as TGTGCCAGCAGCTTAGCGGGTGGGGGGCTTGGCTCTGGGGCCAACGTCCTGACTTTC. Its protein is CASSLAGGGLGSGANVLTF.

This clonotype was counted between two and nine times. The chain couples TRBV12-3 or TRBV12-4 to TRBJ2-5; perhaps TRBD2 as D (6 bases). V was cut by 4 bases and J by 3 bases, with 9 bases left in between. CDR3 length: 13 amino acids. The CDR3 sequence is CASSSGRKETQYF. DNA for the CDR3: TGTGCCAGCAGTTCCGGGAGAAAAGAGACCCAGTACTTC.

This clonotype was seen more than once but under ten times. V usage is TRBV6-2 or TRBV6-3 and J usage is TRBJ2-5, with D possibly being TRBD2 (6 bases). Germline lookup yields CDR1 MNHEY and CDR2 SVGEGT. This CDR3 region has 14 residues. With 1 base removed from V and 1 base from J, the gap between germline ends came to 7 bases. The CDR3 reads CASSYYSGQETQYF. The CDR3 DNA reads TGTGCCAGCAGTTACTATAGCGGCCAAGAGACCCAGTACTTC.

The chain couples TRBV9 to TRBJ2-3, with 10 bases identical to TRBD2. This CDR3 has 18 amino acids. V shed 4 bases, J shed 0 bases, and the junction held 11 bases outside the gene matches. Germline V gene data show CDR1 as SGDLS and CDR2 as YYNGEE. CDR3 coding DNA: TGTGCCAGCAGCTCTGCGGCTAGCGGGAGCGCTAGCACAGATACGCAGTATTTT. This codes for CASSSAASGSASTDTQYF.

This clonotype was counted only a few times. This chain connects TRBV7-9 to TRBJ1-6, with no clear D. The CDR3 has 14 amino acids. The ends were cut back, 2 bases at V and 8 bases at J, with 10 bases in the middle. The germline V gene has CDR1 SEHNR and CDR2 FQNEAQ (reference sequence). Here the CDR3 DNA reads TGTGCCAGCAGCTTAATTAGTCGGGATTCACCCCTCCACTTT. Its protein is CASSLISRDSPLHF.

This clonotype was seen a single time. V gene TRBV4-2 combines with J gene TRBJ1-1, with TRBD1 matching over 9 bases. Trimming cost V 4 bases and J 2 bases; bases outside gene matches: 2. Germline CDR1 is LGHNA and CDR2 is YNFKEQ. The CDR3 is made up of 14 amino acids. CDR3 in DNA: TGTGCCAGCAGCCGGGACAGGGACAACACTGAAGCTTTCTTT. Translating it yields CASSRDRDNTEAFF.

This clonotype occurred a few times. In DNA form, the CDR3 reads TGCAGTGCTTGGGGGACAGGGGGTAACGAGCAGTACTTC. Protein product: CSAWGTGGNEQYF. The genes are TRBV20-1 and TRBJ2-4; TRBD1 matches 11 bases. The DNA matches TRBJ2-7 better at its end, which makes the J call doubtful. This CDR3 has 13 residues. From germline, CDR1 is DFQATT and CDR2 SNEGSKA (reference sequence).

This clonotype was found a few times. The rearrangement links TRBV25-1 to TRBJ2-5; D gene unclear. The germline gives CDR1 MGHDK, CDR2 SYGVNS. Trimming removed 7 bases from V and 11 bases from J, with 14 bases in between. The CDR3 contains 11 residues. The CDR3 protein is CASTNYNEQYF. The CDR3 region has the DNA TGTGCCAGCACCAATTACAATGAGCAGTACTTC.

This sequence joins TRBV2 and TRBJ2-7; D may be TRBD1 (6 bases). With 4 bases removed from V and 0 bases from J, the gap between germline ends came to 16 bases. CDR1 SNHLY and CDR2 FYNNEI come from the germline V gene. The CDR3 covers 16 residues. Written as DNA, the CDR3 is TGTGCCAGCAGTGTGGAAACAGGGACCCGCTCCTACGAGCAGTACTTC. Its protein product is CASSVETGTRSYEQYF.

The chain has TRBV5-1 and TRBJ1-6; no definite D call. Trimming took 0 bases from V and 10 from J, leaving 11 bases between them. The germline V gene encodes CDR1 SGHRS and CDR2 YFSETQ. The CDR3 consists of 14 residues. The CDR3 DNA sequence: TGCGCCAGCAGCTTGGCTGTCGGGTACTCACCCCTCCACTTT. Translating it yields CASSLAVGYSPLHF.

This chain connects TRBV5-1 to TRBJ1-5; D is undetermined. CDR3 length: 14 residues. The V end was cut by 2 bases, the J end by 7 bases, with 13 bases between. CDR1 SGHRS and CDR2 YFSETQ come from the germline V gene. The CDR3 protein is CASSFGEAGQPQHF. CDR3 bases: TGCGCCAGCAGCTTCGGGGAGGCTGGCCAGCCCCAGCATTTT.

This clonotype was counted once. V gene TRBV7-9 combines with J gene TRBJ1-2, with 12 bases aligning to TRBD1. The trim removed 5 bases at V and 1 base at J, leaving 11 bases unmatched. Germline V gives CDR1 SEHNR, CDR2 FQNEAQ (reference sequence). CDR3 length: 18 residues. The CDR3 protein is CASSLLGGQGARNYGYTF. In DNA form, the CDR3 reads TGTGCCAGCAGCCTCCTCGGGGGACAGGGGGCTCGTAACTATGGCTACACCTTC.